This T cell receptor beta chain emerged from a study of cytomegalovirus exposure and HLA in healthy donors. Study results and caveats: Researchers catalogued 160 or so TCR beta chains as cytomegalovirus-associated. Most of the CMV-associated TCR beta chains (in a later analysis) appeared to be HLA-restricted. TCR beta V- and J-gene trimming was later associated with a missense DCLRE1C variant.

In regard to this clone: The antigen remains unidentified. The sample contains more than one DNA sequence encoding this CDR3.

CDR1 and CDR2 (germline): SGHNT, YYREEE (reference sequence). The CDR3 runs to 15 residues. Unmatched junction bases numbered 4, after V lost 0 bases and J lost 1 base. The study ran its PCR with 60 Vbeta and 13 Jbeta primers. Sequencing was performed with immunoSEQ multiplex PCR; in TCRdb, only in-frame clones are kept and a portion is missing. This sample has under 200,000 clones, with approximately 71% found just once. The clonotype originates from a girl aged 10 to 17 in good health and CMV-seronegative. The source material was PBMCs. The chain combines TRBV5-4 with TRBJ2-7; TRBD1 agrees at 7 bases. The CDR3 loop reads CASSLGQGASYEQYF. The CDR3 DNA reads TGTGCCAGCAGCTTGGGACAGGGAGCATCCTACGAGCAGTACTTC.